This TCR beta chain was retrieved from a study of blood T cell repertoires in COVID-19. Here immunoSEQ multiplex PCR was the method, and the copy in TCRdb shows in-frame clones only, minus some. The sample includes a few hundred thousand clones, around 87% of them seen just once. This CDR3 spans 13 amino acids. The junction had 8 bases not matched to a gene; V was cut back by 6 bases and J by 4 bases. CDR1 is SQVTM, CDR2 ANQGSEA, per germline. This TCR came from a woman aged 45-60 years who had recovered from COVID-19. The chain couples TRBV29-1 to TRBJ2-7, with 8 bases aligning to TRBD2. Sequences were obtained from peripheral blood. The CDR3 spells CSVTTSGTYEQYF. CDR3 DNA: TGCAGCGTCACAACTAGCGGAACGTACGAGCAGTACTTC.